The 6 T cell receptor beta chains given below trace back to one sample, sequenced in a study. Via MiXCR, TCRdb re-called the 5' RACE reads, giving one row per CDR3 protein. Of under 6,000 distinct CDR3 sequences listed, roughly a third are singletons. The sample consisted of memory CD4+ T cells sorted from blood. Subset defined: memory CD4+ T cells, CD4+CD45RO+CD25-. The receptors originated from a female donor with breast cancer.

This clonotype qualifies as medium-sized. The CDR3 here is CASRLAASSYNEQFF. In DNA form, the CDR3 reads TGTGCCAGCAGGCTAGCTGCCAGCTCCTACAATGAGCAGTTCTTC. This rearrangement joins TRBV7-2 to TRBJ2-1, with D possibly being TRBD2 (5 bases). The CDR3 is made up of 15 amino acids. Germline assignment: CDR1 SGHTA and CDR2 FQGNSA. Trimming took 6 bases from V and 0 from J, leaving 12 bases between them.

Judged by abundance, this clonotype is medium-sized (0.01 to 0.1%). This rearrangement joins TRBV10-3 to TRBJ2-1; 7 bases agree with TRBD2. Germline assignment: CDR1 ENHRY and CDR2 SYGVKD. The CDR3 extends over 17 amino acids. The J segment lost 5 bases and the V segment lost 0 bases, leaving 10 bases of the junction unmatched. CDR3 region: CAISESSQRDLDNEQFF. The CDR3 coding sequence is TGTGCCATCAGTGAGTCTTCGCAGCGGGACCTGGACAATGAGCAGTTCTTC.

Note on this clonotype: At one boundary the junction diverges from the germline segment, which might be a read error. The chain joins TRBV12-3 or TRBV12-4 to TRBJ2-3; 8 bases agree with TRBD2. The CDR3 consists of 14 residues. In nucleotides, the CDR3 is TGTGCCAGCAGTGAGCGGGGGCGCATAGATACGCAGTATTTC. Protein sequence: CASSERGRIDTQYF.

This clonotype was seen ten or more times. Being one base from a much bigger clone, this may be a read error. The CDR3 end shows no conserved phenylalanine or tryptophan, and so a read error is likely. This sequence joins TRBV5-1 and TRBJ2-3; tentatively, D is TRBD1 (5 bases). The germline CDR1 and CDR2 sequences are SGHRS and YFSETQ. This CDR3 is built from 13 residues. Deletions cut 4 bases from V and 6 bases from J, with 12 bases between. The CDR3 sequence is CASSETELDTQYL. The CDR3 DNA follows: TGCGCCAGCAGCGAGACAGAATTGGATACGCAGTATCTT.

This clonotype showed up just a few times. The chain uses TRBV4-2 and TRBJ2-5, with D unresolved. CDR1 LGHNA and CDR2 YNFKEQ come from the germline V gene. CDR3 length: 15 residues. V was cut by 4 bases and J by 4 bases, with 16 bases left in between. CDR3 loop: CASSLPGSGGETQYF. The CDR3 DNA follows: TGTGCCAGCAGCCTACCCGGAAGTGGTGGAGAGACCCAGTACTTC.

In its sample, this clonotype ranks as medium-sized. V usage is TRBV15 and J usage is TRBJ2-3, with D tentatively TRBD1 (5 bases). Germline V gene data show CDR1 as LNHNV and CDR2 as YYDKDF (reference sequence). V was cut by 5 bases and J by 3 bases, with 12 bases left in between. CDR3 length equals 14 residues. CDR3 loop: CATSAKGSTDTQYF. Written as DNA, the CDR3 is TGTGCCACCAGCGCGAAGGGGTCGACAGATACGCAGTATTTT.